This T cell receptor beta chain stems from a study of T cell repertoires in cytomegalovirus infection. Study overall: Public signatures in TCR beta pointed to CMV infection and matching HLA type.

The CDR3 length is 13 residues. V lost 7 bases and J 3 bases, leaving 12 bases between the germline ends. Germline V gene lookup returns CDR1 MDHEN and CDR2 SYDVKM. TCRdb redid the calling of the reads with MiXCR, one entry per CDR3 protein. The table has a few hundred thousand distinct CDR3 sequences, 8% to 9.5% seen once; the top ten hold over 3.5%. This clonotype was recorded a few times. No antigen is known for it. Whole-study results and caveats: Dominating the ex vivo response were HLA-C-restricted CMV-specific TCR beta clonotypes. Accumulated public TCR beta family frequency recognized individuals carrying CMV together with the relevant HLA.

The V gene is TRBV28, the J gene TRBJ1-1; a weak D match, TRBD1 (6 bases). Sample: PBMCs. This receptor was identified in a human donor in good health (CMV status not recorded). Some clones in this sample may be carry-over from other donors' samples. This CDR3 is CASITGPDTEAFF. CDR3 coding DNA: TGTGCCAGCATCACAGGGCCGGACACTGAAGCTTTCTTT.